Below, 26 T cell receptor beta chains from the same sample are listed, as sequenced in a study of patients and donors after allogeneic stem cell transplantation. MiXCR was run by TCRdb on the RT-PCR reads, yielding one entry per CDR3 protein. The table lists 920,000 or so distinct CDR3 sequences, under 20% of them singletons. Sample: blood, either unsorted or a sorted T cell fraction (not recorded which). These receptors were taken from a human donor who was either an allogeneic HSCT recipient or a stem cell or donor lymphocyte infusion donor (not recorded which). It is not recorded whose cells these are; they may come from a transplant donor.

The chain joins TRBV28 to TRBJ1-2; 8 bases agree with TRBD1. Unmatched junction bases numbered 6, after V lost 5 bases and J lost 4 bases. Germline lookup yields CDR1 MDHEN and CDR2 SYDVKM. The CDR3 loop spans 14 amino acids. CDR3 DNA sequence: TGTGCCAGCAGTAATACGGACAGGGCCTATGGCTACACCTTC. This gives the protein CASSNTDRAYGYTF.

This clonotype was seen a handful of times. This chain uses TRBV20-1 with TRBJ1-2; D is uncertain. The germline V and J ends were trimmed by 4 bases and 3 bases, with 3 bases remaining between them. CDR3 length equals 10 residues. Germline V lookup: CDR1 DFQATT, CDR2 SNEGSKA (reference sequence). CDR3 amino acids: CSATYYGYTF. CDR3 nucleotides: TGCAGTGCTACCTACTATGGCTACACCTTC.

The V call is TRBV20-1, the J call TRBJ2-7; D is perhaps TRBD1 (6 bases). V lost 0 bases and J 4 bases, leaving 16 bases between the germline ends. Germline V lookup: CDR1 DFQATT, CDR2 SNEGSKA (reference sequence). The CDR3 runs to 15 residues. CDR3 amino acids: CSARDPGRGKYEQYF. CDR3 coding DNA: TGCAGTGCTAGAGATCCGGGCAGGGGAAAATACGAGCAGTACTTC.

This clonotype was counted a few times. The chain joins TRBV4-2 to TRBJ1-2, with 8 positions matching TRBD1. Germline V CDR1 and CDR2: LGHNA, YNFKEQ. The CDR3 totals 18 residues. V dropped 0 bases and J dropped 2; count of bases not matched to a gene: 11. DNA of the CDR3: TGTGCCAGCAGCCAAGAGAGTATCCAGGGGGCAAGAAACTATGGCTACACCTTC. This sequence encodes CASSQESIQGARNYGYTF.

The chain carries TRBV20-1 and TRBJ1-6, with TRBD1 matching 7 bases. The germline gives CDR1 DFQATT, CDR2 SNEGSKA (reference sequence). This CDR3 contains 13 residues. V trimming: 4 bases; J trimming: 7 bases; junction bases outside the gene matches: 4. CDR3 sequence reads: CSANDRENSPLHF. The CDR3 DNA is TGCAGTGCTAATGACAGGGAAAATTCACCCCTCCACTTT.

The table lists this clonotype with a few counts. The rearrangement joins TRBV12-3 or TRBV12-4 to TRBJ2-1; no clear D gene. The CDR3 extends over 16 amino acids. V lost 3 bases, J lost 3 bases, and 15 bases lay in between. Here the CDR3 DNA reads TGTGCCAGCAGTTTGGTCAGTACTTTAGACTACAATGAGCAGTTCTTC. It specifies CASSLVSTLDYNEQFF.

The chain combines TRBV7-9 with TRBJ2-1; no firm D call. Between the trimmed V and J ends, which lost 1 base and 8 bases, there was a span of 12 bases. CDR3 length: 14 amino acids. Germline lookup yields CDR1 SEHNR and CDR2 FQNEAQ (reference sequence). As DNA, the CDR3 is TGTGCCAGCAGCTTAGGATTGGGGATCTATGAGCAGTTCTTC. Translation gives CASSLGLGIYEQFF. The variable domain in full, completed from reference TRBV7-9 and TRBJ2-1, reads DTGVSQNPRHKITKRGQNVTFRCDPISEHNRLYWYRQTLGQGPEFLTYFQNEAQLEKSRLLSDRFSAERPKGSFSTLEIQRTEQGDSAMYLCASSLGLGIYEQFFGPGTRLTVL.

This clonotype was seen a handful of times. V and J are TRBV4-3 and TRBJ2-6; D not resolved. V lost 0 bases to trimming and J lost 0 bases, with 9 bases between them. Looked up from germline, CDR1 is LGHNA and CDR2 is YSLEER. The CDR3 has 17 amino acids. Written as DNA, the CDR3 is TGCGCCAGCAGCCAAGATGGTCCTCTCTCTGGGGCCAACGTCCTGACTTTC. Residues: CASSQDGPLSGANVLTF.

This chain connects TRBV14 to TRBJ2-7, with 7 bases identical to TRBD2. The CDR3 runs to 15 residues. V was clipped by 0 bases and J by 3 bases; unmatched bases: 5. Germline CDR1 and CDR2: SGHDN and FVKESK. The CDR3, as DNA: TGTGCCAGCAGCCAAGATAGGCTAGCGGACTACGAGCAGTACTTC. This encodes CASSQDRLADYEQYF.

This clonotype was found a few times. The chain carries TRBV29-1 and TRBJ2-3; D is unresolved. Germline V gives CDR1 SQVTM, CDR2 ANQGSEA. Deletions cut 4 bases from V and 5 bases from J, with 16 bases between. The CDR3 length is 14 residues. CDR3 in DNA: TGCAGCGTTGTCCCTCAAGGCTCGGTAGATACGCAGTATTTT. Protein product: CSVVPQGSVDTQYF.

The J gene is TRBJ1-6, the V gene TRBV12-3 or TRBV12-4; possibly TRBD1 for D (5 bases). The CDR3 is 17 amino acids. V lost 5 bases and J 0 bases, leaving 14 bases between the germline ends. CDR3 DNA: TGTGCCAGCAGTACCCCGGACATGAACTCCTATAATTCACCCCTCCACTTT. Translated, it gives CASSTPDMNSYNSPLHF.

This rearrangement joins TRBV5-1 to TRBJ2-1; weak D call: TRBD1 (5 bases). The germline V gene has CDR1 SGHRS and CDR2 YFSETQ. The CDR3 totals 15 residues. V was trimmed by 4 bases and J by 7 bases, leaving 18 bases between them. This chain's CDR3 is CASSPQGPHLNEQFF. CDR3 coding DNA: TGCGCCAGCAGCCCCCAGGGCCCACATCTTAATGAGCAGTTCTTC.

In its sample, this clonotype was seen a few times. The chain joins TRBV12-3 or TRBV12-4 to TRBJ2-3, with D uncertain. This CDR3 has 15 residues. Trimming cost V 5 bases and J 0 bases, with 12 bases left between them. As DNA, the CDR3 is TGTGCCAGCAGTGACGGCGGAATTAGCACAGATACGCAGTATTTT. Protein: CASSDGGISTDTQYF.

The chain links TRBV4-2 to TRBJ1-1; 7 nucleotides align to TRBD1. Germline V gene lookup returns CDR1 LGHNA and CDR2 YNFKEQ. Unmatched junction bases numbered 17, after V lost 0 bases and J lost 10 bases. The CDR3 is made up of 17 amino acids. CDR3 protein: CASSQEGGGRSKGGAFF. CDR3 DNA sequence: TGTGCCAGCAGCCAAGAAGGGGGCGGCAGGTCAAAGGGGGGAGCTTTCTTT.

This clonotype appeared a few times. The chain recombines TRBV2 with TRBJ1-5; D unresolved. The V end lost 2 bases, the J end lost 9 bases, and 11 bases lay between the germline ends. Germline V gene lookup returns CDR1 SNHLY and CDR2 FYNNEI. The CDR3 spans 13 residues. The CDR3 spells CASSEWGLRPQHF. The CDR3 nucleotides read TGTGCCAGCAGTGAATGGGGTCTCCGGCCCCAGCATTTT.

J is TRBJ1-1 and V is TRBV7-9; 7 nucleotides line up with TRBD1. This CDR3 is built from 15 residues. Germline assignment: CDR1 SEHNR and CDR2 FQNEAQ (reference sequence). V was pared by 4 bases and J by 2 bases, with 7 bases of the junction left unmatched. CDR3: CASSSQTGTNTEAFF. The CDR3 nucleotides are TGTGCCAGCAGCTCCCAGACAGGGACTAACACTGAAGCTTTCTTT.

The chain has TRBV2 and TRBJ2-5; D ambiguous. The CDR3 is made up of 10 amino acids. CDR1 and CDR2 (germline): SNHLY, FYNNEI. The ends were cut back, 7 bases at V and 5 bases at J, with 5 bases in the middle. CDR3 region: CASIWETQYF. The CDR3 DNA reads as TGTGCCAGCATTTGGGAGACCCAGTACTTC.

This clonotype was seen only a few times. The V call is TRBV3-1, the J call TRBJ2-5; 9 bases fit TRBD1. There are 19 residues in the CDR3. V shed 1 base, J shed 3 bases, and the junction held 15 bases outside the gene matches. Germline V gene data show CDR1 as LGHDT and CDR2 as YNNKEL (reference sequence). The CDR3: CASSQATFGTGLSKETQYF. In nucleotides, the CDR3 is TGTGCCAGCAGCCAAGCCACCTTCGGGACAGGGTTGAGTAAAGAGACCCAGTACTTC.

J is TRBJ1-1 and V is TRBV5-1, with D uncertain. V lost 3 bases and J lost 1, with 10 bases in between. The CDR3 totals 14 residues. The germline V gene has CDR1 SGHRS and CDR2 YFSETQ. The CDR3: CASSSETPNTEAFF. DNA for the CDR3: TGCGCCAGCAGCTCGGAGACACCGAACACTGAAGCTTTCTTT. The full variable domain, its missing parts supplied by reference TRBV5-1 and TRBJ1-1, is KAGVTQTPRYLIKTRGQQVTLSCSPISGHRSVSWYQQTPGQGLQFLFEYFSETQRNKGNFPGRFSGRQFSNSRSEMNVSTLELGDSALYLCASSSETPNTEAFFGQGTRLTVV.

This clonotype has a handful of counts. The chain couples TRBV7-8 to TRBJ2-2; possibly TRBD1 for D (6 bases). This CDR3 has 13 residues. V lost 10 bases, J lost 1 base, and 10 bases lay in between. Looked up from germline, CDR1 is SGHVS and CDR2 is FQNEAQ. The CDR3 DNA follows: TGTGCCATACTGGGACAGAACACCGGGGAGCTGTTTTTT. Protein: CAILGQNTGELFF.

The chain links TRBV29-1 to TRBJ1-1; 10 bases are shared with TRBD1. There are 13 residues in the CDR3. Germline CDR1 reads SQVTM; CDR2 reads ANQGSEA. V dropped 7 bases and J dropped 0; count of bases not matched to a gene: 2. CDR3 bases: TGCAGCGGGGACAGGGGAATGAACACTGAAGCTTTCTTT. Translated: CSGDRGMNTEAFF.

The CDR3 DNA is TGTGCCAGCACCCCACGGGGCGACAATCAGCCCCAGCATTTT. It is translated as CASTPRGDNQPQHF. The chain employs TRBV2 and TRBJ1-5; D is perhaps TRBD1 (5 bases). V was shortened by 7 bases and J by 3 bases, with 13 bases between the two germline ends. Germline lookup yields CDR1 SNHLY and CDR2 FYNNEI. CDR3 length: 14 residues.

This chain connects TRBV12-3 or TRBV12-4 to TRBJ2-5; D not resolved. There are 15 residues in the CDR3. The germline V and J ends were trimmed by 1 base and 0 bases, with 9 bases remaining between them. CDR3 sequence reads: CASSLGERDQETQYF. The DNA for the CDR3 is TGTGCCAGCAGTTTAGGGGAACGGGACCAAGAGACCCAGTACTTC.

This chain connects TRBV30 to TRBJ2-7; D not resolved. The CDR3 totals 12 residues. Trimming left V 5 bases short and J 1 base short, with 9 bases between. Germline V gene lookup returns CDR1 GTSNPN and CDR2 SVGIG (reference sequence). This chain's CDR3 is CAWGSGSYEQYF. As DNA, the CDR3 is TGTGCCTGGGGGTCCGGTTCCTACGAGCAGTACTTC.

The chain is built from TRBV20-1 and TRBJ2-1, with D unclear. This CDR3 has 12 residues. V was clipped by 3 bases and J by 14 bases, with 17 bases between them. The V gene's germline CDR1 is DFQATT and CDR2 SNEGSKA (reference sequence). Written as DNA, the CDR3 is TGCAGTGCTAGGGATAACTCCTGGGGAAAGTTCTTC. This translates into CSARDNSWGKFF.

This chain uses TRBV19 with TRBJ1-1; D gene ambiguous. The CDR3 totals 16 residues. Germline V lookup: CDR1 LNHDA, CDR2 SQIVND (reference sequence). The V end lost 3 bases, the J end lost 2 bases, and 16 bases lay between the germline ends. CDR3 protein: CASSILGRRFNTEAFF. The CDR3 coding sequence is TGTGCCAGTAGTATTCTCGGCAGGCGTTTTAACACTGAAGCTTTCTTT.